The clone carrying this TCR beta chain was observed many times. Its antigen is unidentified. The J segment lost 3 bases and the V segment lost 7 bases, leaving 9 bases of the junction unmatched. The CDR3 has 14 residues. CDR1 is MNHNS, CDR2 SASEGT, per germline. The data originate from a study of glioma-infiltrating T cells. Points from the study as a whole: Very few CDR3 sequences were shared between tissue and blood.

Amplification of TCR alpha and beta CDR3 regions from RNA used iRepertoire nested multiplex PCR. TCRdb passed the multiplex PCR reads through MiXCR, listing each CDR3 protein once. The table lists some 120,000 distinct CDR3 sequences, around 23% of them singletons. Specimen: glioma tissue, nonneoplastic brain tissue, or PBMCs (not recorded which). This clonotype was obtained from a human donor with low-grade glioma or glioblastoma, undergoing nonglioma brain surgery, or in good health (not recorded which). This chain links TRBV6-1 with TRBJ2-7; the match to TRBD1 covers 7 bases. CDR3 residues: CASTTQGNRYEQYF. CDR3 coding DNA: TGTGCCAGCACAACACAGGGGAATCGCTACGAGCAGTACTTC.